A single sample is the source of the 3 T cell receptor beta chains below, sequenced in a study of beta chain features in type 1 diabetes. Sequenced material consisted of expressed TCRB transcripts (all of the isolated RNA was reverse transcribed). Sequencing was performed with immunoSEQ multiplex PCR; in TCRdb, only in-frame clones are kept and a portion is missing. The sample yields under 200,000 clones, roughly 8.1% seen once. Sequencing used central memory CD4+ T cells from blood. The receptors stem from a man aged 18 to 29 in good health.

A remark on this clone: The identical CDR3 is also encoded by other nucleotide sequences in the sample. The genes are TRBV30 and TRBJ1-2, with D perhaps matching TRBD1 (6 bases). The CDR3 has 13 residues. Trimming removed 3 bases at V and 10 bases at J, with 18 bases between. Germline CDR1 GTSNPN, CDR2 SVGIG (reference sequence). The CDR3 is CAWRNLDRTFYTF. Written as DNA, the CDR3 is TGTGCCTGGAGGAATCTGGACAGAACTTTCTACACCTTC.

This clone was observed many times. This rearrangement joins TRBV4-3 to TRBJ2-7; no clear D. The CDR3 is 13 amino acids. CDR1 is LGHNA, CDR2 YSLEER, per germline. The V end lost 1 base, the J end lost 4 bases, and 8 bases lay between the germline ends. The DNA for the CDR3 is TGCGCCAGCAGCCAAGCCGCCAGGTACGAGCAGTACTTC. Translated: CASSQAARYEQYF.

This clone was seen a few times. The chain recombines TRBV29-1 with TRBJ1-5; TRBD1 matches 8 bases. Germline V CDR1 and CDR2: SQVTM, ANQGSEA. This CDR3 is 14 amino acids long. Unmatched junction bases numbered 8, after V lost 8 bases and J lost 2 bases. The CDR3 DNA is TGCAGCTCGCGGGACAGGAGTCGCAATCAGCCCCAGCATTTT. This translates into CSSRDRSRNQPQHF.